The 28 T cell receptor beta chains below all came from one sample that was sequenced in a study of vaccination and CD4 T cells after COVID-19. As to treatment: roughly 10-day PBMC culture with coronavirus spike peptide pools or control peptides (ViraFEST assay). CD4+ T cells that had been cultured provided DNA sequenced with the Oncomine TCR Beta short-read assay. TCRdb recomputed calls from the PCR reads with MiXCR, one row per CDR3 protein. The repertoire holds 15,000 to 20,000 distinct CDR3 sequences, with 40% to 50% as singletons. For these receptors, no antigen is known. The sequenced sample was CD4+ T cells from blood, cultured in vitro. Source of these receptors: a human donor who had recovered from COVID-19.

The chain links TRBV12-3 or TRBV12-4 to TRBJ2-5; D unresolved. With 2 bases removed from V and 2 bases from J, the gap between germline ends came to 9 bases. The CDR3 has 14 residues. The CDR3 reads CASSLRRQQETQYF. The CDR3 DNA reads TGTGCCAGCAGTTTAAGGCGGCAGCAAGAGACCCAGTACTTC.

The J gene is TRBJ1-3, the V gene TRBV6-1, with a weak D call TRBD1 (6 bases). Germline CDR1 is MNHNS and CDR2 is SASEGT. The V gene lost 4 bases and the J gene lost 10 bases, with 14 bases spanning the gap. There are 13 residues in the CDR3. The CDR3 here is CASSARGGRTIYF. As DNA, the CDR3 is TGTGCCAGCAGTGCCCGGGGGGGCAGGACCATATATTTT.

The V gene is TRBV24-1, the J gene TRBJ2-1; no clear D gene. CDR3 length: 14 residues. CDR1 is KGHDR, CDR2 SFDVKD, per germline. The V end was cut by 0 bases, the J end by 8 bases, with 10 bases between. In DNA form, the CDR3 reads TGTGCCACCAGTGATTTGCCATTAACGGATGAGCAGTTCTTC. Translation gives CATSDLPLTDEQFF.

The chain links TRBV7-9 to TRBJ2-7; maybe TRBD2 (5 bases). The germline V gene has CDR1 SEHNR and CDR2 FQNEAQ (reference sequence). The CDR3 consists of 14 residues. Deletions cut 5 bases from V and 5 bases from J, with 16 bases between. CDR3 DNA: TGTGCCAGCAGCCCCGGGGTTCCTCCCCACGAGCAGTACTTC. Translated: CASSPGVPPHEQYF.

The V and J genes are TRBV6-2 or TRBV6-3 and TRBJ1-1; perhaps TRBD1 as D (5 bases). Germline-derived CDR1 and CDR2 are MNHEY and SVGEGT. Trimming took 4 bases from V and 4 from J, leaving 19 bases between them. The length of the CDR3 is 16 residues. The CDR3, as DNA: TGTGCCAGCAGTTGCTCGACGCCGGGGCGAGGCACTGAAGCTTTCTTT. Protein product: CASSCSTPGRGTEAFF.

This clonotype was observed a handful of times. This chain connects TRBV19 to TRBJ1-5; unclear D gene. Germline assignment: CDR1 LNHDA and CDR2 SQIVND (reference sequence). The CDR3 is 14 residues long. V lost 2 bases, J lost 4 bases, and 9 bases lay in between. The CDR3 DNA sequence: TGTGCCAGTAGTATACGGCAGCCGAATCAGCCCCAGCATTTT. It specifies CASSIRQPNQPQHF.

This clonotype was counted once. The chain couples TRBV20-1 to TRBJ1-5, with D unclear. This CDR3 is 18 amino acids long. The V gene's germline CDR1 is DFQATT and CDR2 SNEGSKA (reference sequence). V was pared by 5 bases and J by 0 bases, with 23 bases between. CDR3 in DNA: TGCAGTGCTGACTTATCGACCTCGAACGTTCATAGCAATCAGCCCCAGCATTTT. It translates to CSADLSTSNVHSNQPQHF.

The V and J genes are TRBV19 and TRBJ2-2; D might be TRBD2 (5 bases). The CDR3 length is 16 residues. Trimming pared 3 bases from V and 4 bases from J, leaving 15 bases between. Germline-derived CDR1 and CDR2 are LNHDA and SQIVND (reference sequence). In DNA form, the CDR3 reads TGTGCCAGTAGTATCGGAGGCCTCCTGGTCACCGGGGAGCTGTTTTTT. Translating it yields CASSIGGLLVTGELFF.

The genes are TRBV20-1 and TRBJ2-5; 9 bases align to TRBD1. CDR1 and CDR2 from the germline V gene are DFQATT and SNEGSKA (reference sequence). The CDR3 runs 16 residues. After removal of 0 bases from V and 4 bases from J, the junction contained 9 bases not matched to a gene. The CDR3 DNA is TGCAGTGCTAGAGACCCGGGACAGGGTGTATCAGAGACCCAGTACTTC. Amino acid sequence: CSARDPGQGVSETQYF.

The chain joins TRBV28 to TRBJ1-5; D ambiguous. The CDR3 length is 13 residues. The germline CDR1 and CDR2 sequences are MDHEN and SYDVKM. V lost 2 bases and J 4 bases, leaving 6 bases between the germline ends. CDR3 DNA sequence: TGTGCCAGCAGTTTACCCACGAATCAGCCCCAGCATTTT. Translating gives CASSLPTNQPQHF.

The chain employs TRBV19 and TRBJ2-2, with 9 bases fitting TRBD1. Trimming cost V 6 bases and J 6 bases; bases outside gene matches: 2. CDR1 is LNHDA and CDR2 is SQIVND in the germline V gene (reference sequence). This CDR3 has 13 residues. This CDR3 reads CASRRTGAGELFF. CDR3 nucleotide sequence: TGTGCCAGTAGGAGGACAGGGGCCGGGGAGCTGTTTTTT.

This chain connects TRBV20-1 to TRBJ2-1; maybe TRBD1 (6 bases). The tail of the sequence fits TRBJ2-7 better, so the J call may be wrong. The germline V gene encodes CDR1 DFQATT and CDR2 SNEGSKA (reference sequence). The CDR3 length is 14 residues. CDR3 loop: CSAPYRVSYNEQYF. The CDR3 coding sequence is TGCAGTGCACCGTACAGGGTGTCCTACAATGAGCAGTACTTC.

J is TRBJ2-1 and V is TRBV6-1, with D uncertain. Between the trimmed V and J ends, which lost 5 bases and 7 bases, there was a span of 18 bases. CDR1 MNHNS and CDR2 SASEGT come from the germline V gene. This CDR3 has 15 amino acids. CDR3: CASSPGPSGVNEQFF. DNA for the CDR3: TGTGCCAGCAGTCCCGGGCCTTCCGGAGTGAATGAGCAGTTCTTC.

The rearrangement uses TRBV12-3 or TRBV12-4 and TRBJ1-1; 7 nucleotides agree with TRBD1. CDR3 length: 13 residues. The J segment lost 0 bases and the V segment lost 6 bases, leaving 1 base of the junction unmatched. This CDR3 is CASRGQLNTEAFF. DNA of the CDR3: TGTGCCAGCAGGGGACAGTTGAACACTGAAGCTTTCTTT.

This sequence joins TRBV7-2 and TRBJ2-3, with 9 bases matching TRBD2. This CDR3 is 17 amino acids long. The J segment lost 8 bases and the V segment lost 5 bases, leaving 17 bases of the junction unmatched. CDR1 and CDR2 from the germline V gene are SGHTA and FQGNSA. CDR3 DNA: TGTGCCAGCAGCCCCGGTCCGGCGGGGGGGGGGAGTGGTACGCAGTATTTT. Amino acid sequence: CASSPGPAGGGSGTQYF. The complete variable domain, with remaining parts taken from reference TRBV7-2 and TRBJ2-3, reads GAGVSQSPSNKVTEKGKDVELRCDPISGHTALYWYRQSLGQGLEFLIYFQGNSAPDKSGLPSDRFSAERTGGSVSTLTIQRTQQEDSAVYLCASSPGPAGGGSGTQYFGPGTRLTVL.

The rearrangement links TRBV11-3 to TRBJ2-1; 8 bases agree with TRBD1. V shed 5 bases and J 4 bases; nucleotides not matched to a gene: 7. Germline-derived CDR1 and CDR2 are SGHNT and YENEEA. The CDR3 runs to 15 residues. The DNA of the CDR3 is TGTGCCAGCAGCCCCGGACAGGGAGGATACAATGAGCAGTTCTTC. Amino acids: CASSPGQGGYNEQFF.

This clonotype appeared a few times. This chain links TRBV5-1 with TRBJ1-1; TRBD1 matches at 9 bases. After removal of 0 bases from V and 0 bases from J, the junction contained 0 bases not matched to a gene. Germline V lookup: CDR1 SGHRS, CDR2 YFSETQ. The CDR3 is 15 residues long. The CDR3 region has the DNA TGCGCCAGCAGCTTGGGGGACAGGGTGAACACTGAAGCTTTCTTT. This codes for CASSLGDRVNTEAFF.

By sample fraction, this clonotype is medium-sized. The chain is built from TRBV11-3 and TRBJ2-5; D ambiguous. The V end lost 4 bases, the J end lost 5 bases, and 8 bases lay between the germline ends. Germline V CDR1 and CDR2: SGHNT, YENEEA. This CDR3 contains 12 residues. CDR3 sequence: CASSSGAETQYF. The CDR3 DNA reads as TGTGCCAGCAGCTCCGGAGCGGAGACCCAGTACTTC.

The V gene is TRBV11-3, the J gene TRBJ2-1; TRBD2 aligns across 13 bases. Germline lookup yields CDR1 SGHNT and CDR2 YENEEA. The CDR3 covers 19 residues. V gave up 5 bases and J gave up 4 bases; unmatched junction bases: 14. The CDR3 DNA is TGTGCCAGCAGCGCGGCGCCGAAACTAGCGGGGGGGCCGTACAATGAGCAGTTCTTC. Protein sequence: CASSAAPKLAGGPYNEQFF.

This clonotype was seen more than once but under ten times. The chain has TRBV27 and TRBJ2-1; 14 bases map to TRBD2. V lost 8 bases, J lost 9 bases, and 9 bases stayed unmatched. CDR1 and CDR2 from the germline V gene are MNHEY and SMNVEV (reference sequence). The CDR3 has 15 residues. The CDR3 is CASRRLAGGWSEQFF. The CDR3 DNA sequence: TGTGCCAGCCGAAGACTAGCGGGGGGGTGGAGTGAGCAGTTCTTC.

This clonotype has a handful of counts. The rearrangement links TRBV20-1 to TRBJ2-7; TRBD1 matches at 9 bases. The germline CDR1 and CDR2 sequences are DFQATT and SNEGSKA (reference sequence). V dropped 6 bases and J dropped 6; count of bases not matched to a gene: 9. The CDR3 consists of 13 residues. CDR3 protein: CSANGQGPPEQYF. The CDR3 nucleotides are TGCAGTGCCAACGGACAGGGGCCCCCCGAGCAGTACTTC.

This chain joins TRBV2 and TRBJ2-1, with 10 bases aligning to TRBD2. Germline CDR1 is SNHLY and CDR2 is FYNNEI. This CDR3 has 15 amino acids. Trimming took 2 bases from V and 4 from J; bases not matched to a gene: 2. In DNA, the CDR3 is TGTGCCAGCAGTGAAAAGCGGGGGGGTTACAATGAGCAGTTCTTC. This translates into CASSEKRGGYNEQFF.

The CDR3 here is CASSFQGNTEAFF. As DNA, the CDR3 is TGTGCCAGCAGCTTCCAGGGTAACACTGAAGCTTTCTTT. The chain joins TRBV7-9 to TRBJ1-1; maybe TRBD1 (5 bases). Germline V gene data show CDR1 as SEHNR and CDR2 as FQNEAQ (reference sequence). This CDR3 has 13 amino acids. V was trimmed by 3 bases and J by 2 bases, leaving 7 bases between them.

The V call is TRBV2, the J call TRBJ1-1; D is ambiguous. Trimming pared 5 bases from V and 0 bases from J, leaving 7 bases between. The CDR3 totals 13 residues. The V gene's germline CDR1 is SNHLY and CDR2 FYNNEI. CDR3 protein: CASSMALNTEAFF. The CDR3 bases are TGTGCCAGCAGTATGGCGTTGAACACTGAAGCTTTCTTT.

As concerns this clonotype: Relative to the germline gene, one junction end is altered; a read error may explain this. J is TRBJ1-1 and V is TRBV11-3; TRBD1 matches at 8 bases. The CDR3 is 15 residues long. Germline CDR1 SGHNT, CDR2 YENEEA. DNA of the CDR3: TGTGCCACCAGCGTCTACAGGGGGGGTCGTACTGAAGCTTTCTTT. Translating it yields CATSVYRGGRTEAFF.

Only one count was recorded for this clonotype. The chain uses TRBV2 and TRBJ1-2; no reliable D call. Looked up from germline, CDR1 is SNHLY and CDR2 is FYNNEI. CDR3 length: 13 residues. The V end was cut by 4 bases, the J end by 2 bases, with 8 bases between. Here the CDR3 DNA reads TGTGCCAGCAGTGGGAGGGAGAACTATGGCTACACCTTC. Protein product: CASSGRENYGYTF.

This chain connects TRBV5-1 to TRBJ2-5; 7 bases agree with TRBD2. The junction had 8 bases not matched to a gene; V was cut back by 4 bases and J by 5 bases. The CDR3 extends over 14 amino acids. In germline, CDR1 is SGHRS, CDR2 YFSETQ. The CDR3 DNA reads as TGCGCCAGCAGCGGAGAGCGGGGCTGGGAGACCCAGTACTTC. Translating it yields CASSGERGWETQYF.

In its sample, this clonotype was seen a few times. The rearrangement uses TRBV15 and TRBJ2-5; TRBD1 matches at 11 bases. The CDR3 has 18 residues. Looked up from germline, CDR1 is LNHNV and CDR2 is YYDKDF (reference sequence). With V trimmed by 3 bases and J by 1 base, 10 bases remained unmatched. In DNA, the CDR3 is TGTGCCACCAGCAGCCACACCACCGGGACAGGGGGCCAAGAGACCCAGTACTTC. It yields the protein CATSSHTTGTGGQETQYF.